The 2 T cell receptor beta chains below come from one sample, sequenced in a study of cytomegalovirus exposure and HLA in healthy donors. Vbeta (60) and Jbeta (13) primers were used in the PCR. Produced via immunoSEQ multiplex PCR; TCRdb's table is partial and in-frame only. In the table there are more than 25,000 clones, approximately 70% of which are singletons. The source material was PBMCs. The receptors were gathered from a woman between 45 and 60 years old in good health and CMV-seronegative.

This chain connects TRBV14 to TRBJ1-4, with no clear D. V lost 5 bases, J lost 3 bases, and 13 bases lay in between. This CDR3 is built from 15 residues. Germline CDR1 reads SGHDN; CDR2 reads FVKESK. CDR3 DNA sequence: TGTGCCAGCAGCTTATCCCGCGGGTCTAATGAAAAACTGTTTTTT. Amino acid sequence: CASSLSRGSNEKLFF. Variable domain in full (rest from reference TRBV14 and TRBJ1-4): EAGVTQFPSHSVIEKGQTVTLRCDPISGHDNLYWYRRVMGKEIKFLLHFVKESKQDESGMPNNRFLAERTGGTYSTLKVQPAELEDSGVYFCASSLSRGSNEKLFFGSGTQLSVL.

The chain is built from TRBV29-1 and TRBJ1-2; D unresolved. Deletions cut 8 bases from V and 0 bases from J, with 7 bases between. The germline gives CDR1 SQVTM, CDR2 ANQGSEA. CDR3 size: 11 residues. The CDR3 bases are TGCAGCTCCGGTTCTAACTATGGCTACACCTTC. Protein: CSSGSNYGYTF.